These 2 T cell receptor beta chains share one sample of origin, sequenced in a study of blood T cell repertoires in COVID-19. Clones were sequenced by immunoSEQ multiplex PCR, and TCRdb holds only the in-frame ones, with some missing. The data show approximately 200,000 clones, 75% to 85% seen once. Sequencing used PBMCs or T cells enriched from blood (not recorded which). The receptors were gathered from a man aged 35 to 55 who had recovered from COVID-19.

The chain employs TRBV12-2 and TRBJ1-3; the D call in the table, TRBD1, was not verified against the DNA. TRBV12-2 is listed as a pseudogene. The length of the CDR3 is 16 residues. CDR3 DNA: TGTGCAAGTCGCCCCGACACCCCGGACTCTGGAAACACCATATATTTT. As protein: CASRPDTPDSGNTIYF.

The chain carries TRBV7-3 and TRBJ2-1, with 7 nucleotides matching TRBD1. Germline loops: CDR1 SGHTA, CDR2 FQGTGA. The CDR3 is made up of 16 amino acids. The V gene end was trimmed by 5 bases and the J gene end by 4 bases; junction bases not matched to a gene: 11. This CDR3 reads CASSTQGQIPYNEQFF. The CDR3 DNA follows: TGTGCCAGCAGCACCCAGGGACAGATCCCTTACAATGAGCAGTTCTTC.